A single sample is the source of the 30 T cell receptor beta chains below, sequenced in a study of regulatory T cells in long-lasting Graves disease. Time point noted: newly diagnosed GD, antithyroid drugs for less than 3 months. Making the TCR library involved RNA that had been extracted from PBMCs. Sequencing libraries for TCR beta were prepared with iRepertoire HTBI primers and Arm-PCR of CDR3 regions. TCRdb fed the multiplex PCR reads into MiXCR, producing one record per CDR3 protein. Among about 540,000 distinct CDR3 sequences listed, less than 15% were seen once. These data were likewise used in another study, on T cells in Graves' hyperthyroidism and ophthalmopathy.

The input for sequencing was peripheral blood mononuclear cells (PBMCs), taken at new diagnosis, from a patient treated with antithyroid drugs. Receptors were obtained from a man aged 25-40 years with Graves disease.

This clonotype was recorded at least ten times. The rearrangement uses TRBV6-1 and TRBJ2-2; 7 nucleotides align to TRBD1. V lost 6 bases to trimming and J lost 1 base; unmatched junction nucleotides: 5. This CDR3 is 15 amino acids long. Germline CDR1 reads MNHNS; CDR2 reads SASEGT. This CDR3 reads CASSEDRRNTGELFF. The CDR3 DNA follows: TGTGCCAGCAGCGAGGACAGGAGGAACACCGGGGAGCTGTTTTTT.

At least ten counts were recorded for this clonotype. The chain recombines TRBV24-1 with TRBJ2-6; TRBD1 might be the D (6 bases). The germline V and J ends were trimmed by 5 bases and 0 bases, with 10 bases remaining between them. There are 16 residues in the CDR3. Germline V gene sequence: CDR1 KGHDR, CDR2 SFDVKD. The CDR3, as DNA: TGTGCCACCAGTGCTACAGGGTCCTCTGGGGCCAACGTCCTGACTTTC. Translation: CATSATGSSGANVLTF.

This clonotype was recorded many times. This chain links TRBV7-9 with TRBJ1-5; D is possibly TRBD1 (5 bases). CDR1 and CDR2 (germline): SEHNR, FQNEAQ (reference sequence). CDR3 length equals 13 residues. V lost 0 bases to trimming and J lost 9 bases, with 9 bases between them. CDR3 DNA: TGTGCCAGCAGCTTAGCTCAGGGAGGGCCCCAGCATTTT. Its translation: CASSLAQGGPQHF.

This clonotype was seen a handful of times. This chain uses TRBV9 with TRBJ2-7; D might be TRBD1 (5 bases). Trimming cost V 0 bases and J 4 bases, with 14 bases left between them. The length of the CDR3 is 15 residues. Germline V lookup: CDR1 SGDLS, CDR2 YYNGEE. CDR3 coding DNA: TGTGCCAGCAGCGTAGGGGCTGGGGCGAGGTACGAGCAGTACTTC. It specifies CASSVGAGARYEQYF.

The V call is TRBV19, the J call TRBJ2-2; perhaps D is TRBD1 or TRBD2 (5 bases each). This CDR3 has 13 residues. V was pared by 9 bases and J by 9 bases, with 17 bases between. Germline CDR1 and CDR2: LNHDA and SQIVND (reference sequence). CDR3 bases: TGTGCCAGGCCCCCGATATGGGGGAGGGAGCTGTTTTTT. Amino acid sequence: CARPPIWGRELFF.

The CDR3 protein is CASSVDGGGSEQFF. The CDR3 DNA follows: TGTGCCAGCAGCGTAGATGGAGGGGGCAGTGAGCAGTTCTTC. The chain carries TRBV9 and TRBJ2-1; tentatively, D is TRBD1 (7 bases). V dropped 0 bases and J dropped 9 bases, with 13 bases sitting between them. The germline CDR1 and CDR2 sequences are SGDLS and YYNGEE. The CDR3 runs 14 residues.

This clonotype appeared a few times. The chain uses TRBV19 and TRBJ2-2; 7 bases line up with TRBD1. Looked up from germline, CDR1 is LNHDA and CDR2 is SQIVND (reference sequence). Losses at the gene ends were 3 bases for V and 4 bases for J; bases not matched to a gene: 5. The CDR3 length is 15 residues. This CDR3 is CASSIRGQITGELFF. The DNA for the CDR3 is TGTGCCAGTAGTATTCGGGGACAGATCACCGGGGAGCTGTTTTTT. Drawing the rest from reference TRBV19 and TRBJ2-2, the complete variable domain is DGGITQSPKYLFRKEGQNVTLSCEQNLNHDAMYWYRQDPGQGLRLIYYSQIVNDFQKGDIAEGYSVSREKKESFPLTVTSAQKNPTAFYLCASSIRGQITGELFFGEGSRLTVL.

This clonotype occurred many times. J is TRBJ2-3 and V is TRBV7-9, with a tentative D call TRBD2 (6 bases). Germline loops: CDR1 SEHNR, CDR2 FQNEAQ (reference sequence). The CDR3 is 16 amino acids. Deletions cut 6 bases from V and 0 bases from J, with 16 bases between. As DNA, the CDR3 is TGTGCCAGCAGTCCACTCGGGACTTCCAGCACAGATACGCAGTATTTT. It codes for CASSPLGTSSTDTQYF.

This clonotype was counted at least ten times. The chain carries TRBV11-2 and TRBJ2-7, with 8 bases aligning to TRBD2. The CDR3 totals 14 residues. Germline CDR1 reads SGHAT; CDR2 reads FQNNGV. The V gene end was trimmed by 3 bases and the J gene end by 2 bases; junction bases not matched to a gene: 3. The CDR3 DNA is TGTGCCAGCAGCTTGACGGGAGGGCCCTACGAGCAGTACTTC. Protein: CASSLTGGPYEQYF. The full variable domain, completed using reference TRBV11-2 and TRBJ2-7, is EAGVAQSPRYKIIEKRQSVAFWCNPISGHATLYWYQQILGQGPKLLIQFQNNGVVDDSQLPKDRFSAERLKGVDSTLKIQPAKLEDSAVYLCASSLTGGPYEQYFGPGTRLTVT.

The table lists this clonotype with many counts. The chain is built from TRBV12-3 or TRBV12-4 and TRBJ2-2; 8 bases map to TRBD2. V shed 5 bases, J shed 5 bases, and the junction held 7 bases outside the gene matches. This CDR3 is 15 amino acids long. In nucleotides, the CDR3 is TGTGCCAGCAGTAACATAGCGGGAAGGACCGGGGAGCTGTTTTTT. Residues: CASSNIAGRTGELFF.

This clonotype was seen many times. This chain links TRBV20-1 with TRBJ2-1, with D uncertain. The V and J ends lost 3 bases and 0 bases respectively, with 12 bases between them. Germline CDR1 and CDR2: DFQATT and SNEGSKA (reference sequence). CDR3 length: 15 amino acids. The CDR3 region is CSARLPGSSYNEQFF. The DNA of the CDR3 is TGCAGTGCTAGGTTACCGGGCAGCTCCTACAATGAGCAGTTCTTC.

The genes are TRBV29-1 and TRBJ2-6; D is unclear. Germline V gives CDR1 SQVTM, CDR2 ANQGSEA. The CDR3 totals 14 residues. V shed 8 bases and J shed 2 bases, with 13 bases lying between them. The CDR3 coding sequence is TGCAGCTATGCGGTTGGGACTGGGGCCAACGTCCTGACTTTC. It is translated as CSYAVGTGANVLTF.

Worth noting for this clonotype: It differs at one base from a far larger clone, so likely a read error. V and J are TRBV2 and TRBJ2-1, with D possibly matching TRBD2 (6 bases). Germline V CDR1 and CDR2: SNHLY, FYNNEI. V was clipped by 6 bases and J by 10 bases, with 22 bases between them. This CDR3 contains 15 residues. DNA for the CDR3: TGTGCCAGCAGAGAGCCGGGACTCATTTTCTACGAGCAGTTCTTC. It is translated as CASREPGLIFYEQFF. The full variable domain, with the rest looked up from reference TRBV2 and TRBJ2-1, is EPEVTQTPSHQVTQMGQEVILRCVPISNHLYFYWYRQILGQKVEFLVSFYNNEISEKSEIFDDQFSVERPDGSNFTLKIRSTKLEDSAMYFCASREPGLIFYEQFFGPGTRLTVL.

In its sample, this clonotype was seen a few times. The chain joins TRBV20-1 to TRBJ2-3, with D possibly being TRBD1 or TRBD2 (5 bases each). The CDR3 length is 11 residues. Germline values: CDR1 DFQATT, CDR2 SNEGSKA (reference sequence). CDR3 amino acids: CSGTLGDTQYF. The CDR3 nucleotides read TGCAGCGGGACGTTGGGAGATACGCAGTATTTT.

The table lists this clonotype with many counts. This sequence joins TRBV7-3 and TRBJ1-1; 7 bases are a match to TRBD1. V gave up 0 bases and J gave up 7 bases; unmatched junction bases: 8. This CDR3 has 15 amino acids. Germline V gives CDR1 SGHTA, CDR2 FQGTGA. CDR3 DNA sequence: TGTGCCAGCAGCTTAACAGGGGGCGACCCCCTTGAAGCTTTCTTT. It encodes CASSLTGGDPLEAFF.

This clonotype was observed once. Possible read error: a much larger clone is one base away. The rearrangement uses TRBV27 and TRBJ2-3, with TRBD2 matching 15 bases. This CDR3 contains 18 residues. In germline, CDR1 is MNHEY, CDR2 SMNVEV (reference sequence). The CDR3 coding sequence is TGTGCCGGCAGTTTACCGGGACTAGCGGGAGGTATCACAGATACGCAGTATTTT. Translating gives CAGSLPGLAGGITDTQYF.

This clonotype appeared many times. V and J are TRBV12-3 or TRBV12-4 and TRBJ2-3; D tentatively reads TRBD1 or TRBD2 (6 bases each). CDR3 length: 15 residues. The germline V and J ends were trimmed by 6 bases and 1 base, with 14 bases remaining between them. The CDR3 protein is CASSPGAIRTDTQYF. DNA of the CDR3: TGTGCCAGCAGCCCGGGGGCTATCCGCACAGATACGCAGTATTTT.

The sample holds many counts of this clonotype. The V call is TRBV12-3 or TRBV12-4, the J call TRBJ2-5, with TRBD2 identical over 10 bases. This CDR3 has 15 amino acids. With V trimmed by 5 bases and J by 2 bases, 5 bases remained unmatched. DNA of the CDR3: TGTGCCAGCAGTCCCTCTAGCGGGAGACAAGAGACCCAGTACTTC. Amino acid sequence: CASSPSSGRQETQYF.

In its sample, this clonotype was seen a few times. This chain uses TRBV20-1 with TRBJ2-1; D remains unclear. The CDR3 has 14 residues. Trimming shortened V by 3 bases and J by 4 bases, and 13 bases separated the two germline ends. Looked up from germline, CDR1 is DFQATT and CDR2 is SNEGSKA (reference sequence). CDR3 sequence: CSARLTNQYNEQFF. The CDR3 nucleotides are TGCAGTGCTAGGTTAACAAACCAGTACAATGAGCAGTTCTTC.

This clonotype was recorded many times. V is TRBV12-3 or TRBV12-4 and J is TRBJ1-2, with 8 bases lining up with TRBD1. J lost 8 bases, V lost 6 bases, and 14 bases had no gene match. The CDR3 is 15 residues long. CDR3 sequence reads: CASRKSTQGAQGYTF. The CDR3 DNA reads TGTGCCAGCAGAAAATCAACTCAGGGGGCGCAAGGCTACACCTTC.

This clonotype was observed at least ten times. The rearrangement joins TRBV5-6 to TRBJ2-7; D possibly corresponds to TRBD2 (6 bases). The V gene lost 1 base and the J gene lost 2 bases, with 13 bases spanning the gap. The CDR3 totals 15 residues. From germline, CDR1 is SGHDT and CDR2 YYEEEE. As DNA, the CDR3 is TGTGCCAGCAGCTTGACCCGGGACTTCACCTACGAGCAGTACTTC. Translation gives CASSLTRDFTYEQYF.

This clonotype has at least ten counts. The chain has TRBV12-3 or TRBV12-4 and TRBJ2-5; 8 nucleotides line up with TRBD2. The CDR3 is made up of 16 amino acids. J gave up 3 bases and V 5 bases, and 11 bases lay outside the gene matches. The CDR3 spells CASSLPGLGREETQYF. CDR3 nucleotides: TGTGCCAGCAGTCTTCCGGGACTAGGAAGAGAAGAGACCCAGTACTTC.

This clonotype has a handful of counts. A much larger clone differs by one base, so this may be a read error. The chain has TRBV6-1 and TRBJ2-2; 9 nucleotides line up with TRBD1. Germline V gene lookup returns CDR1 MNHNS and CDR2 SASEGT. The CDR3 totals 15 residues. The J segment lost 5 bases and the V segment lost 6 bases, leaving 7 bases of the junction unmatched. CDR3 DNA: TGTGCCAGCAGCAAAGGACAGGGGAGGACCGGGGAGCTGTTTTTT. Translated, it gives CASSKGQGRTGELFF.

This clonotype was seen more than once but under ten times. The chain has TRBV30 and TRBJ2-1; the D gene is possibly TRBD2 (6 bases). The CDR3 is 12 amino acids. CDR1 and CDR2 from the germline V gene are GTSNPN and SVGIG (reference sequence). Between the trimmed V and J ends, which lost 0 bases and 15 bases, there was a span of 15 bases. CDR3 nucleotides: TGTGCCTGGAGTGTACCAGGCGGAGCGGGGTTCTTC. Translating it yields CAWSVPGGAGFF.

The table lists this clonotype with a few counts. This chain uses TRBV20-1 with TRBJ2-7, with 7 nucleotides matching TRBD2. The CDR3 spans 13 residues. J lost 4 bases, V lost 3 bases, and 6 bases had no gene match. Germline V CDR1 and CDR2: DFQATT, SNEGSKA (reference sequence). The DNA for the CDR3 is TGCAGTGCTAGTTGCCAGCGGGAATACGAGCAGTACTTC. The encoded protein is CSASCQREYEQYF.

The rearrangement joins TRBV7-9 to TRBJ2-5; D remains ambiguous. V was clipped by 5 bases and J by 5 bases, with 12 bases between them. The germline V gene has CDR1 SEHNR and CDR2 FQNEAQ (reference sequence). The CDR3 totals 13 residues. The CDR3 spells CASSRPAQETQYF. The DNA of the CDR3 is TGTGCCAGCAGCCGCCCGGCCCAGGAGACCCAGTACTTC.

This clonotype was counted at least ten times. The chain has TRBV5-1 and TRBJ2-7; D is possibly TRBD1 (6 bases). Trimming pared 5 bases from V and 3 bases from J, leaving 12 bases between. Germline V lookup: CDR1 SGHRS, CDR2 YFSETQ. The CDR3 is made up of 13 amino acids. In nucleotides, the CDR3 is TGCGCCAGCAGTTCCGGACAGAGCTACGAGCAGTACTTC. Residues: CASSSGQSYEQYF. Based on the CDR3 plus reference TRBV5-1 and TRBJ2-7, the full variable domain is KAGVTQTPRYLIKTRGQQVTLSCSPISGHRSVSWYQQTPGQGLQFLFEYFSETQRNKGNFPGRFSGRQFSNSRSEMNVSTLELGDSALYLCASSSGQSYEQYFGPGTRLTVT.

This clonotype was seen repeatedly, ten times or more. The CDR3 coding sequence is TGCAGCGTGTCCGGCCGTACGGGGGGCCGATTTGAGCAGTTCTTC. This encodes CSVSGRTGGRFEQFF. This chain connects TRBV29-1 to TRBJ2-1; D perhaps matches TRBD2 (7 bases). CDR1 is SQVTM and CDR2 is ANQGSEA in the germline V gene. The CDR3 runs 15 residues. Trimming removed 6 bases from V and 9 bases from J, with 24 bases in between.

This clonotype was detected many times. The genes are TRBV6-2 or TRBV6-3 and TRBJ2-7; D gene uncertain. V lost 4 bases to trimming and J lost 2 bases, with 15 bases between them. Per germline, CDR1 MNHEY and CDR2 SVGEGT. The CDR3 totals 15 residues. The CDR3 is CASSFPQGGPYEQYF. For the CDR3, the DNA is TGTGCCAGCAGTTTCCCCCAAGGTGGACCCTACGAGCAGTACTTC.

This clonotype was seen repeatedly, ten times or more. The chain couples TRBV7-2 to TRBJ2-1; 7 bases map to TRBD1. The germline CDR1 and CDR2 sequences are SGHTA and FQGNSA. J lost 3 bases, V lost 1 base, and 3 bases had no gene match. The CDR3 extends over 15 amino acids. The CDR3 loop reads CASSLGDRHYNEQFF. In DNA form, the CDR3 reads TGTGCCAGCAGCTTAGGGGACAGACACTACAATGAGCAGTTCTTC. The whole variable domain, remainder taken from reference TRBV7-2 and TRBJ2-1, is GAGVSQSPSNKVTEKGKDVELRCDPISGHTALYWYRQSLGQGLEFLIYFQGNSAPDKSGLPSDRFSAERTGGSVSTLTIQRTQQEDSAVYLCASSLGDRHYNEQFFGPGTRLTVL.